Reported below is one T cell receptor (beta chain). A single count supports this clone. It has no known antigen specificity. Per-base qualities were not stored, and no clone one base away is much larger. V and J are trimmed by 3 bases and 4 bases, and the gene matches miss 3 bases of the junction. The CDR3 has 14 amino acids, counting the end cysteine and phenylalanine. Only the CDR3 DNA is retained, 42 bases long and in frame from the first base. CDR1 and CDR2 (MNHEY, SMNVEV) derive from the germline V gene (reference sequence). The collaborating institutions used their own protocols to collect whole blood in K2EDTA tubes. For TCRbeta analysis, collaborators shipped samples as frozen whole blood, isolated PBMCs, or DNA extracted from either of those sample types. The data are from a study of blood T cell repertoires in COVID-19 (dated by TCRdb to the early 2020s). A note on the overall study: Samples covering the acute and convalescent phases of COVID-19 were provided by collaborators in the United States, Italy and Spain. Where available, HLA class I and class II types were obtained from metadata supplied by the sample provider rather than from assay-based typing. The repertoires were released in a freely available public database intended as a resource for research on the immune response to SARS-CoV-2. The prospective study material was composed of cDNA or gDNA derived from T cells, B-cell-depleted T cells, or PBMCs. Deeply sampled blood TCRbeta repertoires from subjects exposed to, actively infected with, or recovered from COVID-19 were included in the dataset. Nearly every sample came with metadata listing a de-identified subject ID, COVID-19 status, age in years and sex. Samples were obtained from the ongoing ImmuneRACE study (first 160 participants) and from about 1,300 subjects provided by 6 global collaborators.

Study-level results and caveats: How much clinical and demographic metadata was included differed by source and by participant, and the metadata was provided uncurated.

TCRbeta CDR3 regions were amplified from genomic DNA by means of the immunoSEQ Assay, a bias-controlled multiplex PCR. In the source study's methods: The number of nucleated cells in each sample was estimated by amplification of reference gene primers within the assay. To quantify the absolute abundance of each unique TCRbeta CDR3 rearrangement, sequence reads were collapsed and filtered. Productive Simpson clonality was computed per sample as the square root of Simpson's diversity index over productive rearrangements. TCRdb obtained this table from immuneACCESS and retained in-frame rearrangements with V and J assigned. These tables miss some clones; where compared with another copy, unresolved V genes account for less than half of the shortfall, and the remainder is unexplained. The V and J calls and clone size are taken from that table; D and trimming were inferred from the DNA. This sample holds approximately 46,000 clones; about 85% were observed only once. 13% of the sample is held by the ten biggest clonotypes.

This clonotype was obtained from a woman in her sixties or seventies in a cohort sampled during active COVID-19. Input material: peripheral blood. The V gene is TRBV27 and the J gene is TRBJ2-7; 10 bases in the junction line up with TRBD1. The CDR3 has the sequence CASSFGTGEYEQYF. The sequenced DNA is TGTGCCAGCAGTTTTGGGACAGGGGAATACGAGCAGTACTTC.